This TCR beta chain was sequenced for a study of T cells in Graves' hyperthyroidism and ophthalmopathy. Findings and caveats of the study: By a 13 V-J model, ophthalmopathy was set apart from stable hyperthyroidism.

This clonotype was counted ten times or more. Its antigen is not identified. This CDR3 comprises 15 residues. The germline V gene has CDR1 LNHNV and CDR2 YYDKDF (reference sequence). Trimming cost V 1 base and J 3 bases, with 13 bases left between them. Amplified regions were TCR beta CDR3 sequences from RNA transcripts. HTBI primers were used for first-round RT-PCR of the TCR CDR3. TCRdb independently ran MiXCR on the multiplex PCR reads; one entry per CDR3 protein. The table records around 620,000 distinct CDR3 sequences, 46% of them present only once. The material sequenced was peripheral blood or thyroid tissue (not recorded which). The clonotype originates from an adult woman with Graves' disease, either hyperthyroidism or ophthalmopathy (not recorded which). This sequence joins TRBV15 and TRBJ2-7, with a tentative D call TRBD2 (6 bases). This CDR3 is CATSRGAGGIYEQYF. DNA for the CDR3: TGTGCCACCAGCAGAGGAGCGGGTGGGATCTACGAGCAGTACTTC.